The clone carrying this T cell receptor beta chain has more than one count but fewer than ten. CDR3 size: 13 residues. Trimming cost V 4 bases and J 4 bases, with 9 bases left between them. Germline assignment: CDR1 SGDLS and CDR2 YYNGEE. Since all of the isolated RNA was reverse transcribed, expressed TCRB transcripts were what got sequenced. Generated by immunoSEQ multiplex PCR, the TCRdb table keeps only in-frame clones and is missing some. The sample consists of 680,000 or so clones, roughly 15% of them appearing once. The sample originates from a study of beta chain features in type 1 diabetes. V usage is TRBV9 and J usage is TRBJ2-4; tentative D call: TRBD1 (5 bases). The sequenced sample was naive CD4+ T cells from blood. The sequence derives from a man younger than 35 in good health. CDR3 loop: CASSPGMKNIQYF. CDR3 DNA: TGTGCCAGCAGCCCAGGGATGAAAAACATTCAGTACTTC.